Following are 25 T cell receptor beta chains from one sample sequenced in a study of T cells in Graves' hyperthyroidism and ophthalmopathy. From RNA transcripts, TCR beta CDR3 regions were amplified. The primer set for the first-round RT-PCR of the TCR CDR3 was HTBI. TCRdb itself ran the multiplex PCR reads through MiXCR, one entry per CDR3 protein. This table has around 540,000 distinct CDR3 sequences, around 16% appearing once. The sequencing sample was made of blood. Receptor source: a woman in her twenties or thirties with Graves' ophthalmopathy.

This clonotype was observed at least ten times. The genes are TRBV12-3 or TRBV12-4 and TRBJ2-6; D not certain. Trimming took off 5 bases at V and 1 base at J, with 15 bases between the two ends. The length of the CDR3 is 17 residues. The CDR3 nucleotides read TGTGCCAGCAGTCCGCGAGAGGATTTTTCTGGGGCCAACGTCCTGACTTTC. It codes for CASSPREDFSGANVLTF.

This chain connects TRBV10-3 to TRBJ2-1; TRBD1 agrees at 9 bases. Losses at the gene ends were 10 bases for V and 8 bases for J; bases not matched to a gene: 9. Germline CDR1 is ENHRY and CDR2 is SYGVKD. There are 13 residues in the CDR3. In nucleotides, the CDR3 is TGTGCCACGAGGACAGGGGTGGGCGATGAGCAGTTCTTC. Its translation: CATRTGVGDEQFF.

This clonotype was observed at least ten times. The rearrangement uses TRBV28 and TRBJ1-1; D is unclear. This CDR3 has 12 amino acids. Trimming took off 5 bases at V and 11 bases at J, with 15 bases between the two ends. CDR1 and CDR2 from the germline V gene are MDHEN and SYDVKM. The CDR3 loop reads CASSPFERAAFF. CDR3 coding DNA: TGTGCCAGCAGTCCCTTCGAACGGGCGGCTTTCTTT.

This clonotype was recorded a few times. V is TRBV12-3 or TRBV12-4 and J is TRBJ2-1; possibly TRBD1 for D (7 bases). CDR3 length: 17 residues. V shed 6 bases and J shed 2 bases, with 20 bases lying between them. In nucleotides, the CDR3 is TGTGCCAGCAGGCCCCCCAGGGGGGAGACCACCTACAATGAGCAGTTCTTC. It translates to CASRPPRGETTYNEQFF.

This clonotype was recorded a few times. CDR3 residues: CASSQDRGSGRASLYNEQFF. The CDR3 bases are TGTGCCAGCAGCCAAGATCGGGGTAGCGGGAGGGCCTCCCTCTACAATGAGCAGTTCTTC. The V gene is TRBV3-1, the J gene TRBJ2-1; 11 nucleotides line up with TRBD2. Per germline, CDR1 LGHDT and CDR2 YNNKEL (reference sequence). The CDR3 spans 20 residues. V lost 0 bases, J lost 3 bases, and 13 bases stayed unmatched.

The DNA of the CDR3 is TGTGCCATCAGTGGACAGGGTGCGTCCTATGGCTACACCTTC. This sequence encodes CAISGQGASYGYTF. The chain couples TRBV10-3 to TRBJ1-2; TRBD1 agrees at 7 bases. Trimming took 4 bases from V and 4 from J; bases not matched to a gene: 6. There are 14 residues in the CDR3. The germline V gene has CDR1 ENHRY and CDR2 SYGVKD.

The J gene is TRBJ2-5, the V gene TRBV6-1; D is perhaps TRBD2 (7 bases). Germline V lookup: CDR1 MNHNS, CDR2 SASEGT. The ends were cut back, 6 bases at V and 2 bases at J, with 13 bases in the middle. This CDR3 is 14 amino acids long. The CDR3 loop reads CASSARGGQETQYF. In nucleotides, the CDR3 is TGTGCCAGCAGCGCGAGGGGGGGTCAAGAGACCCAGTACTTC.

This clonotype occurred a few times. CDR3 sequence reads: CASSLRPAATLNTEAFF. The CDR3 DNA follows: TGTGCCAGCAGCTTACGGCCAGCGGCGACGTTGAACACTGAAGCTTTCTTT. This chain joins TRBV7-2 and TRBJ1-1; no firm D call. With 2 bases removed from V and 0 bases from J, the gap between germline ends came to 16 bases. CDR3 size: 17 residues. The germline V gene has CDR1 SGHTA and CDR2 FQGNSA.

A note on this clonotype: This sequence may be a read error, since a much larger clone differs from it by one base. J is TRBJ1-5 and V is TRBV29-1; D gene uncertain. In germline, CDR1 is SQVTM, CDR2 ANQGSEA. This CDR3 is 13 amino acids long. The CDR3 DNA reads as TGCAGCGTTGCGGGAGGACCAAATCAGCTCCAGCATTTT. This encodes CSVAGGPNQLQHF.

This clonotype was observed a handful of times. J is TRBJ1-1 and V is TRBV27; no clear D. Trimming removed 3 bases from V and 0 bases from J, with 8 bases in between. This CDR3 has 14 residues. Germline values: CDR1 MNHEY, CDR2 SMNVEV (reference sequence). The CDR3 loop reads CASSFRNMNTEAFF. Here the CDR3 DNA reads TGTGCCAGCAGTTTTAGGAACATGAACACTGAAGCTTTCTTT.

The rearrangement uses TRBV20-1 and TRBJ2-1; D unclear. Germline V gives CDR1 DFQATT, CDR2 SNEGSKA (reference sequence). The CDR3 is 11 amino acids. With 0 bases removed from V and 12 bases from J, the gap between germline ends came to 9 bases. The CDR3 loop reads CSARDEPMQFF. The CDR3 region has the DNA TGCAGTGCTAGAGATGAGCCGATGCAGTTCTTC.

The rearrangement uses TRBV18 and TRBJ1-4; D perhaps matches TRBD1 (5 bases). Germline V gene lookup returns CDR1 KGHSH and CDR2 LQKENI. This CDR3 spans 15 amino acids. Trimming stripped 1 base from V and 6 bases from J, with 12 bases between. In nucleotides, the CDR3 is TGTGCCAGCTCACCACTAGACAGCGGGGATGAAAAACTGTTTTTT. Its translation: CASSPLDSGDEKLFF.

CDR3 sequence reads: CASTYSGTYNEQFF. CDR3 coding DNA: TGTGCCAGCACTTATAGCGGGACCTACAATGAGCAGTTCTTC. The rearrangement links TRBV6-1 to TRBJ2-1; 8 bases are a match to TRBD2. Germline CDR1 is MNHNS and CDR2 is SASEGT. Trimming removed 7 bases from V and 2 bases from J; junction bases left unmatched: 4. The length of the CDR3 is 14 residues.

This clonotype came up many times. The chain recombines TRBV5-5 with TRBJ1-1, with 8 bases identical to TRBD1. This CDR3 comprises 15 residues. Trimming took 4 bases from V and 0 from J; bases not matched to a gene: 5. The V gene's germline CDR1 is SGHKS and CDR2 YYEKEE (reference sequence). This chain's CDR3 is CASSARQGLNTEAFF. For the CDR3, the DNA is TGTGCCAGCAGCGCCCGACAGGGGTTGAACACTGAAGCTTTCTTT.

This clonotype was seen at least ten times. This chain's CDR3 is CASSLVGGRTEAFF. The CDR3 coding sequence is TGCGCCAGCAGCTTGGTTGGGGGGCGTACTGAAGCTTTCTTT. The V and J genes are TRBV5-1 and TRBJ1-1; weak D call: TRBD1 (6 bases). This CDR3 has 14 residues. Germline CDR1 reads SGHRS; CDR2 reads YFSETQ. V was clipped by 0 bases and J by 5 bases, with 11 bases between them. The full variable domain, with the rest looked up from reference TRBV5-1 and TRBJ1-1, is KAGVTQTPRYLIKTRGQQVTLSCSPISGHRSVSWYQQTPGQGLQFLFEYFSETQRNKGNFPGRFSGRQFSNSRSEMNVSTLELGDSALYLCASSLVGGRTEAFFGQGTRLTVV.

This clonotype has a count of ten or more. The CDR3 reads CASSSGSDGGWIYTF. DNA of the CDR3: TGTGCCAGCAGCTCCGGGAGTGACGGCGGCTGGATTTACACCTTC. The chain joins TRBV28 to TRBJ1-2, with D hard to call. CDR1 MDHEN and CDR2 SYDVKM come from the germline V gene. With 6 bases removed from V and 11 bases from J, the gap between germline ends came to 25 bases. CDR3 length equals 15 residues.

In this sample, this clonotype turned up many times. V and J are TRBV6-6 and TRBJ2-3; D unresolved. Germline CDR1 MNHNY, CDR2 SVGAGI (reference sequence). Trimming left V 0 bases short and J 2 bases short, with 9 bases between. The CDR3 covers 15 residues. The CDR3 protein is CASSYSAPDTDTQYF. In nucleotides, the CDR3 is TGTGCCAGCAGTTACTCAGCCCCAGACACAGATACGCAGTATTTT.

Many counts were recorded for this clonotype. V is TRBV18 and J is TRBJ2-5; 9 bases are a match to TRBD1. Germline CDR1 reads KGHSH; CDR2 reads LQKENI. The CDR3 covers 12 residues. J was trimmed by 14 bases and V by 3 bases; bases with no gene match: 7. CDR3 region: CASSPLDRGPYF. The CDR3, as DNA: TGTGCCAGCTCACCTCTGGACAGGGGACCATACTTC. Variable domain in full (rest from reference TRBV18 and TRBJ2-5): NAGVMQNPRHLVRRRGQEARLRCSPMKGHSHVYWYRQLPEEGLKFMVYLQKENIIDESGMPKERFSAEFPKEGPSILRIQQVVRGDSAAYFCASSPLDRGPYFGPGTRLLVL.

This clonotype was found a few times. This rearrangement joins TRBV30 to TRBJ2-7; D remains ambiguous. Per germline, CDR1 GTSNPN and CDR2 SVGIG (reference sequence). This CDR3 has 12 amino acids. V lost 1 base to trimming and J lost 4 bases, with 8 bases between them. The CDR3 is CAWSALGYEQYF. The CDR3 region has the DNA TGTGCCTGGAGTGCGTTGGGTTACGAGCAGTACTTC.

This sequence joins TRBV9 and TRBJ1-1; D may be TRBD1 (6 bases). The CDR3 runs 15 residues. Germline V lookup: CDR1 SGDLS, CDR2 YYNGEE. V was trimmed by 4 bases and J by 6 bases, leaving 19 bases between them. The chain's CDR3 is CASSPSGAKTSEAFF. The CDR3 DNA follows: TGTGCCAGCAGCCCCTCGGGGGCAAAAACCTCTGAAGCTTTCTTT.

This clonotype has a handful of counts. V and J are TRBV24-1 and TRBJ2-3; 8 bases agree with TRBD2. The V gene end was trimmed by 3 bases and the J gene end by 1 base; junction bases not matched to a gene: 5. The CDR3 contains 16 residues. In germline, CDR1 is KGHDR, CDR2 SFDVKD. CDR3 loop: CATSDPTSGRTDTQYF. Written as DNA, the CDR3 is TGTGCCACCAGTGATCCAACTAGCGGCCGCACAGATACGCAGTATTTT.

This chain joins TRBV7-3 and TRBJ2-3; D gene uncertain. CDR1 is SGHTA, CDR2 FQGTGA, per germline. The V end was cut by 5 bases, the J end by 4 bases, with 16 bases between. This CDR3 contains 15 residues. CDR3: CASSRQSGGADTQYF. The CDR3 DNA sequence: TGTGCCAGCAGCCGTCAATCGGGTGGTGCAGATACGCAGTATTTT.

Comment on this clonotype: A much more abundant neighbour one base away suggests this may be a read error. The V call is TRBV15, the J call TRBJ2-3; 7 positions agree with TRBD1. V lost 0 bases, J lost 2 bases, and 5 bases stayed unmatched. The CDR3 is made up of 16 amino acids. Germline V CDR1 and CDR2: LNHNV, YYDKDF (reference sequence). The CDR3 nucleotides are TGTGCCACCAGCAGAGAGGGGGACAGTGACACAGATACGCAGTATTTT. The encoded protein is CATSREGDSDTDTQYF.

This clonotype was recorded at least ten times. This rearrangement joins TRBV11-2 to TRBJ1-2, with 7 bases that match TRBD1. Germline assignment: CDR1 SGHAT and CDR2 FQNNGV. Trimming at V came to 1 base and at J to 4 bases, leaving 6 bases not matched to a gene. The CDR3 length is 15 residues. The DNA for the CDR3 is TGTGCCAGCAGCTTAGCTTACGGGACAGCCTATGGCTACACCTTC. This encodes CASSLAYGTAYGYTF.

This clonotype was seen at least ten times. The chain joins TRBV6-1 to TRBJ1-6, with D unresolved. The CDR3 contains 14 residues. The germline V gene has CDR1 MNHNS and CDR2 SASEGT. The V and J ends lost 6 bases and 5 bases respectively, with 11 bases between them. The CDR3 region has the DNA TGTGCCAGCAGACGACGGTTGCATAATTCACCCCTCCACTTT. Translation: CASRRRLHNSPLHF.